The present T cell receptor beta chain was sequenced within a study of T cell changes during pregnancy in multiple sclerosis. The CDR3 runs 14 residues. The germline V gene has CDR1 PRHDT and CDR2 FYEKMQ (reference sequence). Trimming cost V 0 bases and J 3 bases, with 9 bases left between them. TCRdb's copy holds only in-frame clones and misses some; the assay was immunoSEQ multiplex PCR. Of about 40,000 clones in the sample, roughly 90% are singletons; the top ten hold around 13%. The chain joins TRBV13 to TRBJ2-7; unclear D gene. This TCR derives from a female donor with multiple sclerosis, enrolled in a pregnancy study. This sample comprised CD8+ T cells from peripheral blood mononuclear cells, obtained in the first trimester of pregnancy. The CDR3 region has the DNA TGTGCCAGCAGCTTAGGCCTAAGGAGCTACGAGCAGTACTTC. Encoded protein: CASSLGLRSYEQYF.